The 19 T cell receptor beta chains reported below all come from one sample, sequenced in a study of blood T cell repertoires in COVID-19. Clones were read by immunoSEQ multiplex PCR, and TCRdb kept only the in-frame ones, dropping some. This table has 100,000 to 150,000 clones, approximately 83% appearing once. The sequencing sample was made of peripheral blood. The receptors here all came from an elderly man with active or convalescent COVID-19.

J is TRBJ1-4 and V is TRBV7-9, with 11 bases identical to TRBD1. Germline values: CDR1 SEHNR, CDR2 FQNEAQ (reference sequence). V trimming: 5 bases; J trimming: 8 bases; junction bases outside the gene matches: 4. This CDR3 is built from 14 residues. CDR3 amino acids: CASSMGQGGEKLFF. CDR3 sequence (DNA): TGTGCCAGCAGCATGGGACAGGGGGGCGAAAAACTGTTTTTT.

The V gene is TRBV7-3, the J gene TRBJ2-2; 9 bases map to TRBD2. Germline values: CDR1 SGHTA, CDR2 FQGTGA. CDR3 length: 15 amino acids. With 5 bases clipped from V and 8 bases from J, the junction kept 9 bases outside the gene matches. The CDR3 nucleotides are TGTGCCAGCAGCCAAATGGTAGCGGGGGAAGGGGAGCTGTTTTTT. It codes for CASSQMVAGEGELFF.

This clone has only one observation. The same CDR3 is also encoded by other DNA sequences in this sample. The CDR3 spells CASSSSPSYEQYF. The CDR3 coding sequence is TGTGCCAGCAGCTCGTCCCCCTCCTACGAGCAGTACTTC. The genes are TRBV7-2 and TRBJ2-7; D is unresolved. Trimming cost V 4 bases and J 0 bases, with 7 bases left between them. The CDR3 has 13 residues. Germline loops: CDR1 SGHTA, CDR2 FQGNSA.

The chain employs TRBV27 and TRBJ2-7; 8 bases map to TRBD1. V trimming: 9 bases; J trimming: 4 bases; junction bases outside the gene matches: 11. The CDR3 spans 14 residues. Germline V gives CDR1 MNHEY, CDR2 SMNVEV (reference sequence). The CDR3 DNA reads as TGTGCCAGGATGAACAGGGGGATACCTTACGAGCAGTACTTC. It codes for CARMNRGIPYEQYF.

The CDR3 loop is CASSLQGVDTGELFF. The CDR3, as DNA: TGTGCCAGCAGCCTACAGGGGGTCGACACCGGGGAGCTGTTTTTT. V usage is TRBV6-2 or TRBV6-3 and J usage is TRBJ2-2; 8 bases are shared with TRBD1. This CDR3 comprises 15 residues. The ends lost 6 bases at V and 3 bases at J; junction bases unmatched: 6. Per the germline V gene, CDR1 is MNHEY and CDR2 is SVGEGT.

The V call is TRBV10-3, the J call TRBJ2-3; 7 nucleotides match TRBD2. This CDR3 contains 16 residues. Trimming took 2 bases from V and 3 from J; bases not matched to a gene: 8. Germline V gives CDR1 ENHRY, CDR2 SYGVKD. The CDR3 DNA follows: TGTGCCATCAGTGAGATGGGAGGGTTGGGGACAGATACGCAGTATTTT. This codes for CAISEMGGLGTDTQYF.

The CDR3 spells CASSLDGQYTEAFF. The DNA of the CDR3 is TGTGCCAGCAGCTTAGATGGGCAATACACTGAAGCTTTCTTT. The genes are TRBV11-2 and TRBJ1-1; D is unresolved. The CDR3 totals 14 residues. V lost 0 bases, J lost 3 bases, and 8 bases lay in between. Germline V lookup: CDR1 SGHAT, CDR2 FQNNGV.

This clone was detected a few times. The chain uses TRBV4-2 and TRBJ1-1; 7 positions match TRBD1. The germline CDR1 and CDR2 sequences are LGHNA and YNFKEQ. The CDR3 extends over 13 amino acids. V trimming: 4 bases; J trimming: 7 bases; junction bases outside the gene matches: 6. The CDR3 DNA sequence: TGTGCCAGCAGCCGAGAGACAGGGTTTGAAGCTTTCTTT. It encodes CASSRETGFEAFF.

The V call is TRBV7-2, the J call TRBJ1-4; TRBD1 matches at 9 bases. Germline CDR1 is SGHTA and CDR2 is FQGNSA. J gave up 15 bases and V 3 bases, and 5 bases lay outside the gene matches. The CDR3 extends over 12 amino acids. CDR3 nucleotides: TGTGCCAGCAGCTTGGGACAGGGTGTAGTGTTTTTT. It is translated as CASSLGQGVVFF.

The rearrangement uses TRBV3-1 (or the pseudogene TRBV3-2) and TRBJ1-6, with D possibly matching TRBD1 (5 bases). This CDR3 spans 19 amino acids. The V gene lost 4 bases and the J gene lost 1 base, with 20 bases spanning the gap. Germline V gives CDR1 LGHDT, CDR2 YNNKEL (reference sequence). CDR3 nucleotide sequence: TGTGCCAGCAGCCGAAGGTCCGGCAGGGTGTATTCCTATAATTCACCCCTCCACTTT. This encodes CASSRRSGRVYSYNSPLHF.

This clone occurred a few times. The rearrangement joins TRBV5-4 to TRBJ2-7; perhaps TRBD1 as D (6 bases). Germline CDR1 is SGHNT and CDR2 is YYREEE (reference sequence). V was shortened by 3 bases and J by 5 bases, with 15 bases between the two germline ends. CDR3 length: 14 amino acids. Here the CDR3 reads CASSYDRRMDEQYF. The CDR3 DNA reads as TGTGCCAGCAGCTATGACAGGAGGATGGACGAGCAGTACTTC.

The J gene is TRBJ2-5, the V gene TRBV19, with 9 bases lining up with TRBD2. Germline V CDR1 and CDR2: LNHDA, SQIVND (reference sequence). This CDR3 contains 17 residues. J was trimmed by 2 bases and V by 7 bases; bases with no gene match: 14. This chain's CDR3 is CASTPKLAGHLQETQYF. The CDR3 DNA sequence: TGTGCCAGTACCCCCAAACTAGCGGGCCATCTACAAGAGACCCAGTACTTC.

The rearrangement joins TRBV7-9 to TRBJ2-7; 8 positions agree with TRBD1. The V gene end was trimmed by 6 bases and the J gene end by 6 bases; junction bases not matched to a gene: 16. The CDR3 has 16 residues. Germline loops: CDR1 SEHNR, CDR2 FQNEAQ (reference sequence). The CDR3 sequence is CASSSQGAALLGEQYF. CDR3 sequence (DNA): TGTGCCAGCAGTTCGCAGGGGGCCGCGTTGTTGGGCGAGCAGTACTTC. The whole variable domain, filled in from reference TRBV7-9 and TRBJ2-7, reads DTGVSQNPRHKITKRGQNVTFRCDPISEHNRLYWYRQTLGQGPEFLTYFQNEAQLEKSRLLSDRFSAERPKGSFSTLEIQRTEQGDSAMYLCASSSQGAALLGEQYFGPGTRLTVT.

For the CDR3, the DNA is TGTGCCAGCAGCCCCGGGTTGACCGTACTTGGAGCCAAAAACATTCAGTACTTC. It encodes CASSPGLTVLGAKNIQYF. This chain links TRBV7-3 with TRBJ2-4; D gene unclear. With 5 bases removed from V and 0 bases from J, the gap between germline ends came to 20 bases. CDR1 is SGHTA and CDR2 is FQGTGA in the germline V gene. The CDR3 sequence is 18 residues long.

The CDR3: CASSLTGGLGTEAFF. As DNA, the CDR3 is TGTGCCAGCAGCTTAACAGGGGGCTTGGGCACTGAAGCTTTCTTT. This chain connects TRBV7-9 to TRBJ1-1, with 9 bases aligning to TRBD1. CDR3 length equals 15 residues. Germline V gene lookup returns CDR1 SEHNR and CDR2 FQNEAQ (reference sequence). With V trimmed by 2 bases and J by 4 bases, 5 bases remained unmatched.

The chain joins TRBV7-2 to TRBJ2-2; TRBD1 aligns across 7 bases. The CDR3 loop spans 14 amino acids. The germline gives CDR1 SGHTA, CDR2 FQGNSA. V lost 4 bases, J lost 7 bases, and 6 bases stayed unmatched. CDR3 bases: TGTGCCAGCAGCTCCACAGGGGCGGTCGGGGAGCTGTTTTTT. This codes for CASSSTGAVGELFF.

This chain connects TRBV7-2 to TRBJ1-2; 9 nucleotides line up with TRBD1. Per germline, CDR1 SGHTA and CDR2 FQGNSA. This CDR3 has 15 amino acids. The junction had 8 bases not matched to a gene; V was cut back by 2 bases and J by 7 bases. Here the CDR3 DNA reads TGTGCCAGCAGCTTAATGGGGACAGGGTTGGCTGGCTACACCTTC. It codes for CASSLMGTGLAGYTF.

The chain joins TRBV11-3 to TRBJ2-5, with TRBD1 identical over 9 bases. The germline CDR1 and CDR2 sequences are SGHNT and YENEEA. The CDR3 is 16 amino acids. Trimming took 5 bases from V and 5 from J; bases not matched to a gene: 12. The CDR3 coding sequence is TGTGCCAGCAGCCTCAGAGTTGGACAGGGGAAGGAGACCCAGTACTTC. It specifies CASSLRVGQGKETQYF.

The chain links TRBV11-2 to TRBJ2-1, with TRBD2 matching over 14 bases. The CDR3 is 14 amino acids. J gave up 11 bases and V 4 bases, and 4 bases lay outside the gene matches. CDR1 and CDR2 (germline): SGHAT, FQNNGV. The CDR3 reads CASSSGTSGSKQFF. The DNA for the CDR3 is TGTGCCAGCAGCTCCGGGACTAGCGGGAGTAAGCAGTTCTTC.